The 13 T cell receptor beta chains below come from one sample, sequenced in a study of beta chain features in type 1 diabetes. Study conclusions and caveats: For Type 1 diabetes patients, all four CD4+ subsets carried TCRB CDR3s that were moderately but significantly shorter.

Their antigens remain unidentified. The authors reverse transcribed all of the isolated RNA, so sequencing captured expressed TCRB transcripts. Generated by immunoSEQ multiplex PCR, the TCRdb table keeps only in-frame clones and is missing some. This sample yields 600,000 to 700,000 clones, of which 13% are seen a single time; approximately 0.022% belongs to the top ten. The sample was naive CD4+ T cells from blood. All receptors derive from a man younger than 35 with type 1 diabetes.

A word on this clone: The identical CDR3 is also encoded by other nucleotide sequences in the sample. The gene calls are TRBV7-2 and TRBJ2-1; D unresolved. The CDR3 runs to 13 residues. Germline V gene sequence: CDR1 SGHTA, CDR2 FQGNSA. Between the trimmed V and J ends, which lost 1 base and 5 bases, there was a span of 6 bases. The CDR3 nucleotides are TGTGCCAGCAGCTTAGACGGAAACAATGAGCAGTTCTTC. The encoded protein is CASSLDGNNEQFF.

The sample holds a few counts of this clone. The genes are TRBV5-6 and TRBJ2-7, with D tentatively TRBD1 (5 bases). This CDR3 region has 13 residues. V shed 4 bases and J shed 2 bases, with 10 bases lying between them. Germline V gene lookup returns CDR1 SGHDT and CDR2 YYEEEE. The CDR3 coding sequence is TGTGCCAGCAGCATACAGGAAGCCTACGAGCAGTACTTC. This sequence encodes CASSIQEAYEQYF.

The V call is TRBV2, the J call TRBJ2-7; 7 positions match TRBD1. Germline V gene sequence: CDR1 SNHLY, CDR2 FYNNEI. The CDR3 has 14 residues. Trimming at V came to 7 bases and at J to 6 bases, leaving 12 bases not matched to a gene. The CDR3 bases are TGTGCCAGCATGCCCGGGACAGTGGTCGGCGAGCAGTACTTC. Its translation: CASMPGTVVGEQYF.

DNA for the CDR3: TGTGCCAGCAGTAGCCTAGGGGGGCCGCAGCCCCAGCATTTT. Its protein is CASSSLGGPQPQHF. This chain connects TRBV27 to TRBJ1-5; a possible D gene is TRBD1 (6 bases). CDR1 MNHEY and CDR2 SMNVEV come from the germline V gene (reference sequence). There are 14 residues in the CDR3. V was cut by 5 bases and J by 7 bases, with 15 bases left in between.

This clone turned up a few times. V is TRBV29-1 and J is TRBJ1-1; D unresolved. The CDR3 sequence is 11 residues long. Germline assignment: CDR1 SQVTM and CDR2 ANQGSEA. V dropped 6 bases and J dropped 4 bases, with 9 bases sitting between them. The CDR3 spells CSVDVGTEAFF. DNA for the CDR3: TGCAGCGTAGACGTGGGCACTGAAGCTTTCTTT.

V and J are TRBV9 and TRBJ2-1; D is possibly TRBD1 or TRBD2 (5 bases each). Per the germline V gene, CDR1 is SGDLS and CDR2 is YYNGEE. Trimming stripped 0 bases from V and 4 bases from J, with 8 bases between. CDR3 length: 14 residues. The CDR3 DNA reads TGTGCCAGCAGCGTAGCGGGGCTTTACAATGAGCAGTTCTTC. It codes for CASSVAGLYNEQFF.

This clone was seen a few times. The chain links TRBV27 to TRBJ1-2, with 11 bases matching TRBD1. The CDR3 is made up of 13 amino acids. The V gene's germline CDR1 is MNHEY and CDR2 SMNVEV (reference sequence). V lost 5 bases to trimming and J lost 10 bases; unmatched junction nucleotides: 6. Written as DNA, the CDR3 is TGTGCCAGCAGTCCAGGGACAGGGGGTGACTACACCTTC. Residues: CASSPGTGGDYTF.

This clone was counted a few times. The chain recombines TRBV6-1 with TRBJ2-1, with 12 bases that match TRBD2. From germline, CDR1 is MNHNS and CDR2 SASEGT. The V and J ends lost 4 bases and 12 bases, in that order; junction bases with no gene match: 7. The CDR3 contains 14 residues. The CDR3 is CASSGGTSGSGQFF. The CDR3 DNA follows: TGTGCCAGCAGTGGCGGGACTAGCGGGTCAGGGCAGTTCTTC.

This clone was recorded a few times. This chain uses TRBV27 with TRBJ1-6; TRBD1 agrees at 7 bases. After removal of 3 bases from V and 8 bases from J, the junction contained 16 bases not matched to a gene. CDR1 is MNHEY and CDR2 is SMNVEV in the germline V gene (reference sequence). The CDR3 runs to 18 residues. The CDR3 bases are TGTGCCAGCAGTTTGGTCCGATCGGGGGGCAGGGGGGATTCACCCCTCCACTTT. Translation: CASSLVRSGGRGDSPLHF.

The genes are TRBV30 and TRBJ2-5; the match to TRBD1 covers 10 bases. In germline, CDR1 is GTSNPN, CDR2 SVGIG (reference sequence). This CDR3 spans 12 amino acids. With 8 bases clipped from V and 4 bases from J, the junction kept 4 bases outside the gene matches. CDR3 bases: TGTGCCGGGGACAGGGGATTAGAGACCCAGTACTTC. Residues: CAGDRGLETQYF.

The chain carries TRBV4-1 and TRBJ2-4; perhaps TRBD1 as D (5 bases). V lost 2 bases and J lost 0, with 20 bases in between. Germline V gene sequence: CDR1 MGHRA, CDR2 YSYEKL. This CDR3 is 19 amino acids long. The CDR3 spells CASSQIRQQVKLAKNIQYF. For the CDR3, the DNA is TGCGCCAGCAGCCAAATAAGGCAACAGGTGAAGCTAGCCAAAAACATTCAGTACTTC.

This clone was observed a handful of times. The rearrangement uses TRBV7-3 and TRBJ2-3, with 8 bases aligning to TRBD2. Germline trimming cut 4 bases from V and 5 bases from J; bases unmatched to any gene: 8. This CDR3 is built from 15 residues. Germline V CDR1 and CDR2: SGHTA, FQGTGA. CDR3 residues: CASSYFSGGRDTQYF. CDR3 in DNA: TGTGCCAGCAGCTACTTTTCGGGGGGGCGAGATACGCAGTATTTT.

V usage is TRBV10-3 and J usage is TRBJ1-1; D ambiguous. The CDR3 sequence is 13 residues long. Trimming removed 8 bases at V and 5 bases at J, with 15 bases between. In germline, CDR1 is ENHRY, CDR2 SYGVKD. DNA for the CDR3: TGTGCCATCCGTCGGGATCTCGAGACTGAAGCTTTCTTT. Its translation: CAIRRDLETEAFF.